The present T cell receptor (beta chain) was sequenced within a study of blood T cell repertoires in COVID-19. While infection was still active, Seattle patients were enrolled and then followed longitudinally. Using immunoSEQ multiplex PCR, the repertoire was profiled, and TCRdb retains in-frame clones only, with some absent. In the table there are some 300,000 clones, 90% of which are singletons. Germline lookup yields CDR1 ENHRY and CDR2 SYGVKD. The V and J ends lost 0 bases and 4 bases respectively, with 10 bases between them. The CDR3 spans 15 residues. Specimen: peripheral blood. This TCR was recovered from a woman aged 45-65 years with COVID-19, enrolled during active disease. The chain has TRBV10-3 and TRBJ1-3, with D possibly being TRBD1 (5 bases). CDR3 coding DNA: TGTGCCATCAGTGAGTCCGGGGGATCAGGAAACACCATATATTTT. Protein: CAISESGGSGNTIYF.